The entry below describes one TCR beta chain. Enrollment of patients from Seattle took place during active infection, with longitudinal follow-up. These data come from a study of blood T cell repertoires in COVID-19. Study-wide background: The origin of the acute and convalescent COVID-19 samples was the United States, Italy and Spain.

Authors' methods: Quantification of nucleated cells was approximated via reference gene primer amplification. Clones were read by immunoSEQ multiplex PCR, and TCRdb kept only the in-frame ones, dropping some. That table gives V, J and clone size, and the DNA gave D and trimming. The sample has tens of thousands of clones, 83% seen once. Trimming removed 8 bases at V and 6 bases at J, with 13 bases between. The CDR3 length is 12 residues. Germline CDR1 reads MNHEY; CDR2 reads SMNVEV (reference sequence). Sequencing was performed on peripheral blood. The source of this sequence is a man between 25 and 39 years old with COVID-19, enrolled during active disease. The chain employs TRBV27 and TRBJ1-2; maybe TRBD1 (5 bases). The CDR3 bases are TGTGCCAGCTGGTCAGGGATAGATGGCTACACCTTC. It encodes CASWSGIDGYTF.